This entry is about one T cell receptor (beta chain). Antigen: not known. The data belong to a study of cytomegalovirus exposure and HLA in healthy donors. The PCR used 60 Vbeta and 13 Jbeta primers. Sequenced by immunoSEQ multiplex PCR; TCRdb stores in-frame clones only, minus some. The table records nearly 100,000 clones, roughly 76% of them present only once. Study outcomes and limitations: Despite most TCR sequences being rare, some public TCRs occurred in many donors. Later, an analysis found that common viral pathogens appeared to be linked with several of the most significant clusters. Within the data, a cluster of highly shared sequence variants was likely a sequencing artifact.

This CDR3 is built from 13 residues. Germline CDR1 is MGHRA and CDR2 is YSYEKL. V was pared by 1 base and J by 8 bases, with 11 bases between. The chain recombines TRBV4-1 with TRBJ1-2; D remains ambiguous. The source material was PBMCs. This clonotype was sampled from a woman aged 60-75 years in good health and CMV-seropositive. CDR3 region: CASSQARREGYTF. CDR3 bases: TGCGCCAGCAGCCAAGCGAGGAGGGAAGGCTACACCTTC.